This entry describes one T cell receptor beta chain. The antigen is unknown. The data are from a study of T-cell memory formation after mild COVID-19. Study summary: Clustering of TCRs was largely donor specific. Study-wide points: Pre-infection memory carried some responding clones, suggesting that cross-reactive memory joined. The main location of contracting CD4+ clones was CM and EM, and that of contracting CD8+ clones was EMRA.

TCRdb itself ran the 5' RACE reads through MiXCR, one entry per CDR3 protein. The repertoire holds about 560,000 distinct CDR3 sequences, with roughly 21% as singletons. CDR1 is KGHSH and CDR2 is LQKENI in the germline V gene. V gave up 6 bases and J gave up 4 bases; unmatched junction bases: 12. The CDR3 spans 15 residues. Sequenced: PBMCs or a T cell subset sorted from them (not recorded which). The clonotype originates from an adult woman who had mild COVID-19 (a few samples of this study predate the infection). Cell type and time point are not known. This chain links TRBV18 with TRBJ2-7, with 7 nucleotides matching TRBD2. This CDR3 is CASSPVSGVRYEQYF. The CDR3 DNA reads TGTGCCAGCTCCCCGGTCAGCGGGGTCCGTTACGAGCAGTACTTC.